This T cell receptor beta chain was observed in a study of T cell repertoires in cytomegalovirus infection. As for this clonotype: Its antigen is not identified.

Study observations and caveats: CMV-specific TCR beta clonotypes restricted by HLA-C were the ones dominating the ex vivo response. Cumulative public TCR beta family frequency identified CMV carriers with the relevant HLA.

The CDR3 sequence is 15 residues long. CDR1 LNHDA and CDR2 SQIVND come from the germline V gene (reference sequence). J lost 3 bases, V lost 3 bases, and 6 bases had no gene match. TCRdb recomputed calls from the reads with MiXCR, one row per CDR3 protein. Of 350,000 to 550,000 distinct CDR3 sequences in the sample, roughly a third were seen once. The TCR originated in a human donor in good health (CMV status not recorded). Some clones in this sample may be carry-over from other donors' samples. The sample comprised PBMCs. The chain combines TRBV19 with TRBJ2-3; TRBD1 matches 7 bases. CDR3 sequence reads: CASSITGAGTDTQYF. CDR3 bases: TGTGCCAGTAGTATCACAGGGGCGGGTACAGATACGCAGTATTTT. The full variable domain, with the rest looked up from reference TRBV19 and TRBJ2-3, is DGGITQSPKYLFRKEGQNVTLSCEQNLNHDAMYWYRQDPGQGLRLIYYSQIVNDFQKGDIAEGYSVSREKKESFPLTVTSAQKNPTAFYLCASSITGAGTDTQYFGPGTRLTVL.